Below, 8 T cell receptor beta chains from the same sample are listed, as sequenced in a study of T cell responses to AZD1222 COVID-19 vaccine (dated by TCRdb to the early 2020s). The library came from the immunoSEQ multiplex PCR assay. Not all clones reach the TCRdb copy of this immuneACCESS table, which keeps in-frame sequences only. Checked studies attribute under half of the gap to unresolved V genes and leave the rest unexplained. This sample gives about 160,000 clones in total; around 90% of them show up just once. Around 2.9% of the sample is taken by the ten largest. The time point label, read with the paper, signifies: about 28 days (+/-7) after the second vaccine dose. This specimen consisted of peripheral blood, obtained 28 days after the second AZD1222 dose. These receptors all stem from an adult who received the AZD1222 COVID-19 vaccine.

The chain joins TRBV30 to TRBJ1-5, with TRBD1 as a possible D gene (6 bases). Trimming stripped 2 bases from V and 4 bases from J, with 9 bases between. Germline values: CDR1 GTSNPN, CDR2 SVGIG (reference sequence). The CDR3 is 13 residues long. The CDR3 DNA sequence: TGTGCCTGGAGTCTACAGGGAAATCAGCCCCAGCATTTT. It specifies CAWSLQGNQPQHF.

CDR3 in DNA: TGTGCCAGCAGTTACTCGATCCGGGGGGCGCCGAATGAGCAGTTCTTC. Translating gives CASSYSIRGAPNEQFF. J is TRBJ2-1 and V is TRBV6-6; tentatively, D is TRBD2 (7 bases). Looked up from germline, CDR1 is MNHNY and CDR2 is SVGAGI (reference sequence). CDR3 length: 16 residues. The ends were cut back, 0 bases at V and 7 bases at J, with 16 bases in the middle.

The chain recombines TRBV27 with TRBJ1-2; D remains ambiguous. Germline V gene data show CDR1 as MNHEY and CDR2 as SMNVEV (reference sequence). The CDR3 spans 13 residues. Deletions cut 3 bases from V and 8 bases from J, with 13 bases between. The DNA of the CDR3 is TGTGCCAGCAGTTTTTCTGGGAGTCAAGGCTACACCTTC. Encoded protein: CASSFSGSQGYTF.

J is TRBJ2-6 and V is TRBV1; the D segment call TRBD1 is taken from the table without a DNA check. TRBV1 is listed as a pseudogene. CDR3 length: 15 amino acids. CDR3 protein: CTKEQGPSGANVLTF. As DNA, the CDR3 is TGCACCAAGGAACAGGGGCCCTCTGGGGCCAACGTCCTGACTTTC.

The CDR3: CSVGGDSPGYGYTF. For the CDR3, the DNA is TGCAGCGTCGGGGGGGACAGTCCCGGTTATGGCTACACCTTC. V is TRBV29-1 and J is TRBJ1-2; 7 bases are a match to TRBD1. CDR1 is SQVTM and CDR2 is ANQGSEA in the germline V gene. The V and J ends lost 6 bases and 5 bases, in that order; junction bases with no gene match: 12. The CDR3 spans 14 residues.

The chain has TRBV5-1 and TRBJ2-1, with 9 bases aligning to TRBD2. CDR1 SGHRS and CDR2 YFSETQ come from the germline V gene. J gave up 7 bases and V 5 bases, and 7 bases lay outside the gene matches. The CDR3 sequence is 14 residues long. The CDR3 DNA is TGCGCCAGCAGTAGCAGCGGGAGGCCGAATGAGCAGTTCTTC. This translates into CASSSSGRPNEQFF. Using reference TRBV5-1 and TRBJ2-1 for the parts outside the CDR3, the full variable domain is KAGVTQTPRYLIKTRGQQVTLSCSPISGHRSVSWYQQTPGQGLQFLFEYFSETQRNKGNFPGRFSGRQFSNSRSEMNVSTLELGDSALYLCASSSSGRPNEQFFGPGTRLTVL.

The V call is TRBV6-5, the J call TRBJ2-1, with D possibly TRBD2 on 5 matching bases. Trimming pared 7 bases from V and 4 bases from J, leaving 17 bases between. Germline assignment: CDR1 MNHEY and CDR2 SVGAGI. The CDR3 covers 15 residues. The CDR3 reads CASTVERPAYNEQFF. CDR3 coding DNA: TGTGCCAGCACCGTAGAGCGGCCAGCTTACAATGAGCAGTTCTTC.

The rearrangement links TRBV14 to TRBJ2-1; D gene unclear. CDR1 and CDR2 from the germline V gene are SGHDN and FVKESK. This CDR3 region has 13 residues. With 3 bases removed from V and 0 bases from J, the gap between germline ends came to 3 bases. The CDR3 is CASSQSSYNEQFF. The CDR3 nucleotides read TGTGCCAGCAGCCAGAGCTCCTACAATGAGCAGTTCTTC.